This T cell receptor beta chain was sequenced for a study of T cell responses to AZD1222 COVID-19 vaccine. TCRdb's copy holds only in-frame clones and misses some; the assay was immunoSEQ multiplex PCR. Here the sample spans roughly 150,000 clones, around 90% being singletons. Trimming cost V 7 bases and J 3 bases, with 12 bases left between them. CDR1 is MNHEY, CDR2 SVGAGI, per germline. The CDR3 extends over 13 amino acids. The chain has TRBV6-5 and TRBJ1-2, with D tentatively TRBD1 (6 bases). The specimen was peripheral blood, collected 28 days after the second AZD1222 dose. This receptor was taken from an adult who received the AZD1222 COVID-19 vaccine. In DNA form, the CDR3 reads TGTGCCAGCAAGCTCGGACAGTACTATGGCTACACCTTC. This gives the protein CASKLGQYYGYTF.